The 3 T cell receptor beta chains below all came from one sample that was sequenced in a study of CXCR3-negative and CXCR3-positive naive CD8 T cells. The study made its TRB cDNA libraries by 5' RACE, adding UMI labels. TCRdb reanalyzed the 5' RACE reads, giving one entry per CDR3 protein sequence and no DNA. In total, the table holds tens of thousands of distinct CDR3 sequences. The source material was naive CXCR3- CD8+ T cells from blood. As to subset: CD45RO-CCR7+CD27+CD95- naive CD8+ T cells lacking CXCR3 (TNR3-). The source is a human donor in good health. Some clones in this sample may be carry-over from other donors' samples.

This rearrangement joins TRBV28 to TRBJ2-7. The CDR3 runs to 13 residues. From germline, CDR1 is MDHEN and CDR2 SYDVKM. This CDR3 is CASSFMASYEQYF.

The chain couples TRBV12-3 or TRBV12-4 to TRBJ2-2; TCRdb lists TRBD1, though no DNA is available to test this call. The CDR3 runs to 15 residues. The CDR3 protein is CAVIRSGVNTGELFF.

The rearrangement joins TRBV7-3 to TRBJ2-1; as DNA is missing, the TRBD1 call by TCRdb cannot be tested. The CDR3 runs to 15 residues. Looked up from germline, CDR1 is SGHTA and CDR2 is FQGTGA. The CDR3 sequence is CASSLIGAPYNEQFF.